The following is a TCR beta chain sequence with its context. The antigen it recognizes is unknown. No qualities accompany the bases; no much larger clone lies one base away. The trial excluded patients who had a history of autoimmune disease or who were on systemic immunosuppression. Peripheral blood for TCR sequencing was drawn from every dose cohort at baseline, at cycle 4 day 1 and at cycle 7 day 1. Samples came from an open-label, multicenter, first-in-human phase I dose-escalation trial of ivuxolimab. Adults with locally advanced or metastatic head and neck squamous cell, hepatocellular, melanoma or renal cell carcinoma were enrolled in the trial. Before TCR sequencing, CD4+ T cells and CD8+ T cells were sorted from peripheral blood as separate populations. To sequence the TCRbeta CDR3 region, genomic DNA was isolated from the sorted cells. TCRbeta CDR3 regions were sequenced using the immunoSEQ Assay. TCRdb mirrors the immuneACCESS table, restricted to in-frame sequences. Some clones are absent from its copies; in checked studies, under half trace to an unresolved V gene, and the reason for the others is unknown. Here the sample has roughly 80,000 clones; 75% to 90% occur a single time. The ten biggest clones cover 0.3% to 0.45% of the sample.

The data belong to a study of OX40 agonist ivuxolimab in advanced cancers. As for the study more broadly: Ivuxolimab was an agonistic, fully human IgG2 monoclonal antibody directed against OX40 (CD134), a costimulatory receptor. The paper covers the monotherapy dose-escalation part of the phase I ivuxolimab trial, which included N of about 56 patients. The purpose of peripheral TCRbeta sequencing was to test whether ivuxolimab changed TCR sequence diversity and led to clonal T-cell expansion. Intravenous ivuxolimab was administered to patients every 2 weeks at six dose levels: 0.01, 0.1, 0.3, 1.5, 3 and 10 mg/kg. Partial responses were achieved by three dose-escalation patients, of whom one had hepatocellular carcinoma and two had cutaneous melanoma. Of the approximately 54 patients in dose escalation, some 19 had hepatocellular carcinoma, around 15 had melanoma, 9 had renal cell carcinoma and 9 had head and neck cancer. Prior anti-PD-1, anti-PD-L1 or anti-CTLA-4 therapy was permitted, and checkpoint inhibitors had been received by less than 45% of dose-escalation patients. In the dose-escalation cohort, approximately 80% of patients were male, and the mean age was roughly 60 years with a range of roughly 20 to 79. Overall results and qualifications from the work: In partial responders in the 0.1-3.0 mg/kg groups, normalized peripheral clonal expansion was found to be among the lowest, especially among CD8+ T cells. At doses from 0.1 to 3.0 mg/kg, clonal expansion was seen in both CD4+ and CD8+ blood T cells between baseline and week 6. After ivuxolimab, CD8+ T cells had more expanded clones than CD4+ T cells on average. The antigen specificity of the peripheral T cells that underwent clonal expansion was not determined. Low levels of normalized T-cell clonal expansion were also seen in some patients who did not respond.

The germline V gene encodes CDR1 SGHVS and CDR2 FNYEAQ. V is trimmed back by 5 bases and J by 4 bases, and the junction contains 9 bases that no gene match accounts for. CDR3 length: 15 amino acids, cysteine to phenylalanine. Here the CDR3 DNA is all that survives: 45 bases in frame from base 1. Sequenced material: CD4+ or CD8+ T cells sorted from blood, taken in a trial of the OX40 agonist ivuxolimab. The clonotype originates from an adult with an advanced solid tumor such as melanoma, head and neck, liver or kidney cancer. Here the chain combines TRBV7-6 and TRBJ2-3, and 7 junctional nucleotides match TRBD2. The CDR3 in this case is CASSPRTGGPDTQYF. The DNA sequence is given as TGTGCCAGCAGCCCCCGAACGGGAGGCCCAGATACGCAGTATTTT.